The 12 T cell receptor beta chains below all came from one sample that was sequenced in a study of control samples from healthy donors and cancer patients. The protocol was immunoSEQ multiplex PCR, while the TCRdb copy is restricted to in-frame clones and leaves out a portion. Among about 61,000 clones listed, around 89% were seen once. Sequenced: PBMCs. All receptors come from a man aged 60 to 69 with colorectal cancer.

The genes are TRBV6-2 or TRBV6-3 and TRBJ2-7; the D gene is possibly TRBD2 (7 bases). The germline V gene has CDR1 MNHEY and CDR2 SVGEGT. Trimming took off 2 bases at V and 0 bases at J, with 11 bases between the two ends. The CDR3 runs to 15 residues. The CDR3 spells CASSYGGAFSYEQYF. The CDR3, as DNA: TGTGCCAGCAGTTACGGGGGGGCGTTCTCCTACGAGCAGTACTTC.

CDR3 bases: TGTGCCAGCTCACCACGGGAGGCAGGCGGCTATGGCTACACCTTC. As protein: CASSPREAGGYGYTF. The chain links TRBV18 to TRBJ1-2; D gene uncertain. V lost 1 base, J lost 4 bases, and 13 bases lay in between. This CDR3 is built from 15 residues. Germline V gene lookup returns CDR1 KGHSH and CDR2 LQKENI.

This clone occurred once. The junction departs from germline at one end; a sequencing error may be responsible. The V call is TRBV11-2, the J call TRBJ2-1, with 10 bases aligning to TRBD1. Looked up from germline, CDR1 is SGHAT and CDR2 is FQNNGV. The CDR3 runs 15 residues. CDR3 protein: CASSLDRGPHNEQFF. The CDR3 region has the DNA TGTGCCAGCAGCCTAGACAGGGGGCCCCACAATGAGCAGTTCTTC.

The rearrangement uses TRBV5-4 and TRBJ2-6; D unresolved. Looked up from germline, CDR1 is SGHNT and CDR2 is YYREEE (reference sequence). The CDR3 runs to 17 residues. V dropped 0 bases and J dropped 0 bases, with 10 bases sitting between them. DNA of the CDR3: TGTGCCAGCAGCTTGGCTGGCGCACTCTCTGGGGCCAACGTCCTGACTTTC. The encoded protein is CASSLAGALSGANVLTF.

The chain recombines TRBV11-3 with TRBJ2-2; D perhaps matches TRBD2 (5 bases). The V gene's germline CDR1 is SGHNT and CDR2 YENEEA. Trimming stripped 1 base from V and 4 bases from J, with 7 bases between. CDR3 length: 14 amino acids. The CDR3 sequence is CASSLAGSTGELFF. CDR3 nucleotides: TGTGCCAGCAGCTTAGCGGGATCCACCGGGGAGCTGTTTTTT.

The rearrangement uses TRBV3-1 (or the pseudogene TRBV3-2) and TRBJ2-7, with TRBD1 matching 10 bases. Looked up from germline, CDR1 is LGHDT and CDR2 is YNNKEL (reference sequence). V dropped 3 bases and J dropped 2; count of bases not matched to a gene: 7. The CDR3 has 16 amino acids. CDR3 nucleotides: TGTGCCAGCAGCCACGTAGCTGGACAGGGGGCCTACGAGCAGTACTTC. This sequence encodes CASSHVAGQGAYEQYF.

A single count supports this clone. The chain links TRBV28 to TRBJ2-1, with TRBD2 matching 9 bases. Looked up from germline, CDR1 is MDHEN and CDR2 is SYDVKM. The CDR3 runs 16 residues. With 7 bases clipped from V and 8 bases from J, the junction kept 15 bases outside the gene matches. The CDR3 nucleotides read TGTGCCAGCACGCGCGGAGCTGCGGGGGGGCGGGATGAGCAGTTCTTC. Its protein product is CASTRGAAGGRDEQFF.

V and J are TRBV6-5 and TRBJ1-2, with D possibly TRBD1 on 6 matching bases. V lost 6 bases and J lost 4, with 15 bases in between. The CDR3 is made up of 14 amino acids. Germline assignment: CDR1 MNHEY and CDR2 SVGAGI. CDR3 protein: CASRLRGGVYGYTF. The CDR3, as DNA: TGTGCCAGCAGGCTACGAGGGGGGGTCTATGGCTACACCTTC.

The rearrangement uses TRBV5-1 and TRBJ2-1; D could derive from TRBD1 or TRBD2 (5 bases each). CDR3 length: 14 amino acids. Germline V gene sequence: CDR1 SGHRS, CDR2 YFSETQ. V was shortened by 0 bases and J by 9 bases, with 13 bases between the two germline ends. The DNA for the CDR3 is TGCGCCAGCAGCTTGGACTTCGGGACGGCTGAGCAGTTCTTC. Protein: CASSLDFGTAEQFF.

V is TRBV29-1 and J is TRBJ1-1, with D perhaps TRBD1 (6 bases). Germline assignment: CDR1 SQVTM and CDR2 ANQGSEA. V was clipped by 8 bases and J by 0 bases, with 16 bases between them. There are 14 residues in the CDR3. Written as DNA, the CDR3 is TGCAGCTGCTACCGGGACACCATGAACACTGAAGCTTTCTTT. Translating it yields CSCYRDTMNTEAFF.

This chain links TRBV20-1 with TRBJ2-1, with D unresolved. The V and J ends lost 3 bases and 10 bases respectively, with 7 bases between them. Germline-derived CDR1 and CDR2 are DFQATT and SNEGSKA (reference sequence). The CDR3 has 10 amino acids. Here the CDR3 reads CSASLREQFF. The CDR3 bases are TGCAGTGCTAGTCTTCGGGAGCAGTTCTTC.

CDR3 residues: CASSVEAGGPKGGTQYF. The CDR3 DNA sequence: TGTGCCAGCAGCGTAGAGGCGGGGGGACCTAAAGGGGGTACGCAGTATTTT. The V gene is TRBV9, the J gene TRBJ2-3; 8 nucleotides match TRBD2. J was trimmed by 8 bases and V by 0 bases; bases with no gene match: 14. This CDR3 region has 17 residues. From germline, CDR1 is SGDLS and CDR2 YYNGEE.